This TCR beta chain was sequenced for a study of long-term antiretroviral therapy in people with HIV. immunoSEQ v3.0 was run at survey level. Sequencing used immunoSEQ multiplex PCR; TCRdb keeps in-frame clones, though not all of them. The data contain some 17,000 clones, about 81% of them seen just once; the ten biggest clones take up roughly 7.7%. The CDR3 consists of 15 residues. Germline lookup yields CDR1 SGHTA and CDR2 FQGNSA. V dropped 5 bases and J dropped 3; count of bases not matched to a gene: 8. Within the sample, this clone is medium-sized (0.01 to 0.1%). The clonotype was recovered from a man between 18 and 29 years old with HIV. V is TRBV7-2 and J is TRBJ2-7; 9 bases align to TRBD2. The sequences come from unsorted PBMCs, collected 0.1 years after starting antiretroviral therapy. CDR3 nucleotide sequence: TGTGCCAGCAGCAGTAGCGGGGGCCCTCTCTACGAGCAGTACTTC. This translates into CASSSSGGPLYEQYF.